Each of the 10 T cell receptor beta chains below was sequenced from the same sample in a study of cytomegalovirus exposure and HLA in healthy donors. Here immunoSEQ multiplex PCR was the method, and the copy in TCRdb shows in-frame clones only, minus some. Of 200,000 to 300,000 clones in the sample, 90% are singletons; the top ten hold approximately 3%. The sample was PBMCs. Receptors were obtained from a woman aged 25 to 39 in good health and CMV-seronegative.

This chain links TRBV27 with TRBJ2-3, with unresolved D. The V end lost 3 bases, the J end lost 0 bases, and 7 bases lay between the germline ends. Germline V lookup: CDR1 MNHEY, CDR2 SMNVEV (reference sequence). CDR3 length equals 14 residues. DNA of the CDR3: TGTGCCAGCAGTTTGGCGGCTAGCACAGATACGCAGTATTTT. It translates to CASSLAASTDTQYF.

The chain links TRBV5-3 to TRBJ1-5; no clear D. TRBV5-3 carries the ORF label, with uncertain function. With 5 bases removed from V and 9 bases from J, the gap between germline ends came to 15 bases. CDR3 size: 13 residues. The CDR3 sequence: CARSHKPVSPQHF. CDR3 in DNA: TGTGCCAGAAGTCATAAACCGGTTTCGCCCCAGCATTTT.

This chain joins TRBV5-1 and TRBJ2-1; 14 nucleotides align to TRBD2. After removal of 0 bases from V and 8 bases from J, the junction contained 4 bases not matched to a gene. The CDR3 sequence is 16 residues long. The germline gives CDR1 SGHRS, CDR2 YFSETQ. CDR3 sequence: CASSLAAGLAGDEQFF. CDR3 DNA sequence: TGCGCCAGCAGCTTGGCTGCGGGACTAGCGGGAGATGAGCAGTTCTTC.

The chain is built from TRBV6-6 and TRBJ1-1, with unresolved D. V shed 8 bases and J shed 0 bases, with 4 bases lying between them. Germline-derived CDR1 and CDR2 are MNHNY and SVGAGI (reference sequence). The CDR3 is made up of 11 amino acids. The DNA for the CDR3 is TGTGCCAGCCGGTTGAACACTGAAGCTTTCTTT. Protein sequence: CASRLNTEAFF.

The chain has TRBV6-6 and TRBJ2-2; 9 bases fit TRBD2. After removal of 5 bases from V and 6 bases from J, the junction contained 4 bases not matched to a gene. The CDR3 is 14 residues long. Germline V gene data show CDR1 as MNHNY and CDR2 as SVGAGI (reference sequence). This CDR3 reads CASSGSGSAGELFF. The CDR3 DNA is TGTGCCAGCAGTGGTAGCGGGAGCGCCGGGGAGCTGTTTTTT.

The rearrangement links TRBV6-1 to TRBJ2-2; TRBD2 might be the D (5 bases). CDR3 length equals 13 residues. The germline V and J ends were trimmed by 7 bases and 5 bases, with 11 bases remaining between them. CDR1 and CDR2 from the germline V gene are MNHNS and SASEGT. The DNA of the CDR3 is TGTGCCAGCAATCAAGGGAGTACCGGGGAGCTGTTTTTT. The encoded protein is CASNQGSTGELFF.

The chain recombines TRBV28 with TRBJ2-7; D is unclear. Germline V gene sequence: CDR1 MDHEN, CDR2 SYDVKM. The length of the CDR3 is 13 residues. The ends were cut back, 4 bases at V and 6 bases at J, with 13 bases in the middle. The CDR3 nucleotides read TGTGCCAGCAGTTGGGTAGCACGCCCCGAGCAGTACTTC. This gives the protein CASSWVARPEQYF.

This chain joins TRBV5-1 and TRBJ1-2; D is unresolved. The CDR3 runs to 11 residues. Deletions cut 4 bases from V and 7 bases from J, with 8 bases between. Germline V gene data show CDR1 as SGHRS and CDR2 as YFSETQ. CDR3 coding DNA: TGCGCCAGCAGCCCGGGTGGTGGCTACACCTTC. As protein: CASSPGGGYTF. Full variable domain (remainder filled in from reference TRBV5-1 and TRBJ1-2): KAGVTQTPRYLIKTRGQQVTLSCSPISGHRSVSWYQQTPGQGLQFLFEYFSETQRNKGNFPGRFSGRQFSNSRSEMNVSTLELGDSALYLCASSPGGGYTFGSGTRLTVV.

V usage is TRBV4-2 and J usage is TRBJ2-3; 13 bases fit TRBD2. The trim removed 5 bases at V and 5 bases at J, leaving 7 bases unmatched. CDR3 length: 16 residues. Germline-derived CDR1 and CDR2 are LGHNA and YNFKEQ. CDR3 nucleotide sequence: TGTGCCAGCAGCGCAGGGACTAGCGGGATCCAAGATACGCAGTATTTT. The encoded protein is CASSAGTSGIQDTQYF.

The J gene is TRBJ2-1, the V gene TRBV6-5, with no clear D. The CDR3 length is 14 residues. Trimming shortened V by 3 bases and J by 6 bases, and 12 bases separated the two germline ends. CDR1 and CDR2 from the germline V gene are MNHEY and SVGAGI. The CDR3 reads CASSYSGPFNEQFF. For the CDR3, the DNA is TGTGCCAGCAGTTATAGTGGGCCCTTCAATGAGCAGTTCTTC.